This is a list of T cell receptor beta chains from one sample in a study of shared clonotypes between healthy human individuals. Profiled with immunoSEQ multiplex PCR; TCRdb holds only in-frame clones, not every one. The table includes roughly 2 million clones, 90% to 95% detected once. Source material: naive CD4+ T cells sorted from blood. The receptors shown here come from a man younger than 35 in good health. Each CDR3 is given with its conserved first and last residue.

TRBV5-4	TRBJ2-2	CASSFWRAGELFF
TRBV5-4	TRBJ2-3	CASSRGLAGGKDTQYF
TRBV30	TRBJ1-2	CAGMEWPANYGYTF
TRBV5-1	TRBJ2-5	CASSLVGSGPIETQYF
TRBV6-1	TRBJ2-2	CASSPGTANTGELFF
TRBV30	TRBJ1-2	CGQTHFDGYTF
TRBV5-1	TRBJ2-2	CASFDSGGELFF
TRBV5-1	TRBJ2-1	CASSLGGTGYNEQFF
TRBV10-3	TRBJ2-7	CATFAGGIPSYEQYF
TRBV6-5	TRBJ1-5	CASSPAGARIGPQHF
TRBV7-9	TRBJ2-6	CASSLGPGESSGANVLTF
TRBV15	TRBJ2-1	CATSRDPGVNEQFF
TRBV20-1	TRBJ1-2	CSARSSYGYTF
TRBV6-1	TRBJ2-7	CASDGQSSSYEQYF
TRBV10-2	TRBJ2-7	CASRRAGLLNEQYF
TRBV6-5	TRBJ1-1	CASSYGGSRAFF
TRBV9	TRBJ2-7	CASSVDPGGAYEQYF
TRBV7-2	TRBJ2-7	CASSLEAGYLREQYF
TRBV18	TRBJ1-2	CASSPPSGYGYTF
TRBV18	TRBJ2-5	CASSPDLYETQYF
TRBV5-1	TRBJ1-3	CASGPGGNSGNTIYF
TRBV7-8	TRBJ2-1	CASSLAGLSYEQFF
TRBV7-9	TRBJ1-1	CASSLGSRAMNTEAFF
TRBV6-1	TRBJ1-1	CASSLSWTGDTEAFF
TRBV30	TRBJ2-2	CAWSPRSGELFF
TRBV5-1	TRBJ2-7	CASSLATLSYEQYF
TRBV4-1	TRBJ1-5	CASSQDRNQPQHF
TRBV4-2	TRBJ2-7	CASSLGIATYEQYF
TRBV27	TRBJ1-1	CASRTAFGGRTEAFF
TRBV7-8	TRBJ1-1	CASSGTGFMNTEAFF
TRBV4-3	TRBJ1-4	CASSRKAESEKLFF
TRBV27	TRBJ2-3	CASKSVGDTQYF
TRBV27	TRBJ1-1	CASSSVGMNTEAFF
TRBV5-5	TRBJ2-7	CASSYPGQQTYEQYF
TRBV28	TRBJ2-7	CASLDSSYEQYF